The rows below give T cell receptor beta chains drawn from one sample of a study of blood T cell repertoires in COVID-19. The repertoire was sequenced with immunoSEQ multiplex PCR; TCRdb's copy has only in-frame clones and lacks some. The repertoire holds 80,000 to 95,000 clones, with over 75% as singletons. The specimen was peripheral blood. The origin of the receptors is a man in his sixties or seventies with acute or convalescent COVID-19. Both conserved end residues are part of each CDR3. The D gene is left open where the match is weak. Size is stated for part of the rows, as once, few or many counts, or as a class when the clone is expanded.

CDR3: CASSLSRNQPQHF; DNA: TGTGCCAGCAGTTTATCTCGTAATCAGCCCCAGCATTTT; V: TRBV28; D: .; J: TRBJ1-5; size: .
CDR3: CASSDTGFYGYTF; DNA: TGTGCCAGCAGCGATACAGGGTTCTATGGCTACACCTTC; V: TRBV11-2; D: .; J: TRBJ1-2; size: few
CDR3: CASSPVGGVEYNEQFF; DNA: TGTGCCAGCAGTCCAGTGGGCGGGGTAGAGTACAATGAGCAGTTCTTC; V: TRBV28; D: .; J: TRBJ2-1; size: .
CDR3: CASSAGGNLDTQYF; DNA: TGCGCCAGCAGCGCGGGAGGTAATTTAGATACGCAGTATTTT; V: TRBV10-1; D: TRBD2; J: TRBJ2-3; size: .
CDR3: CASREGNTEAFF; DNA: TGTGCCAGCAGGGAGGGGAACACTGAAGCTTTCTTT; V: TRBV3-1/TRBV3-2; D: .; J: TRBJ1-1; size: .
CDR3: CASSFGAGASGNTIYF; DNA: TGTGCCAGCAGCTTCGGGGCAGGGGCTTCTGGAAACACCATATATTTT; V: TRBV5-4; D: .; J: TRBJ1-3; size: .
CDR3: CASSPAGSYEQYF; DNA: TGTGCCAGCAGCCCCGCGGGTTCCTACGAGCAGTACTTC; V: TRBV5-6; D: .; J: TRBJ2-7; size: .
CDR3: CASSLEDRGYEQYF; DNA: TGTGCCAGCAGCCTAGAAGACAGGGGCTACGAGCAGTACTTC; V: TRBV3-1/TRBV3-2; D: TRBD1; J: TRBJ2-7; size: .
CDR3: CASSLSQGVDSPLHF; DNA: TGTGCCAGCAGCTTATCTCAGGGCGTGGATTCACCCCTCCACTTT; V: TRBV3-1/TRBV3-2; D: .; J: TRBJ1-6; size: once
CDR3: CAISQTGNTSPLHF; DNA: TGTGCCATCAGCCAGACAGGGAATACTTCACCCCTCCACTTT; V: TRBV10-3; D: TRBD1; J: TRBJ1-6; size: .
CDR3: CASRPTGAPNTEAFF; DNA: TGTGCCAGCAGACCTACAGGGGCTCCGAACACTGAAGCTTTCTTT; V: TRBV6-5; D: TRBD1; J: TRBJ1-1; size: .
CDR3: CASSRLGLAGRIRNEQFF; DNA: TGTGCCAGCAGCCGCCTAGGACTAGCGGGACGTATTCGCAATGAGCAGTTCTTC; V: TRBV7-2; D: TRBD2; J: TRBJ2-1; size: .
CDR3: CATSDLKQTNTGELFF; DNA: TGTGCCACCAGTGATTTGAAACAGACGAACACCGGGGAGCTGTTTTTT; V: TRBV24-1; D: .; J: TRBJ2-2; size: few
CDR3: CASRERVGGDSPLHF; DNA: TGCGCCAGCAGAGAAAGGGTAGGGGGAGATTCACCCCTCCACTTT; V: TRBV4-1; D: .; J: TRBJ1-6; size: .
CDR3: CASSPGESSYNEQFF; DNA: TGTGCCAGCTCACCAGGGGAGAGCTCCTACAATGAGCAGTTCTTC; V: TRBV18; D: .; J: TRBJ2-1; size: .
CDR3: CASSDRTGVGYTF; DNA: TGCGCCAGCAGTGACCGGACAGGGGTCGGCTACACCTTC; V: TRBV10-2; D: TRBD1; J: TRBJ1-2; size: .
CDR3: CASRIGGTHTDTQYF; DNA: TGTGCCAGCAGGATCGGGGGGACCCACACAGATACGCAGTATTTT; V: TRBV6-6; D: TRBD2; J: TRBJ2-3; size: .
CDR3: CASRTGLVDTGELFF; DNA: TGTGCCAGCAGGACGGGACTAGTCGACACCGGGGAGCTGTTTTTT; V: TRBV21-1; D: .; J: TRBJ2-2; size: .